This T cell receptor beta chain was sequenced in a study of metastatic and nonmetastatic thyroid tumors. Turning to the study itself: A comparison of repertoires was made across blood and tumor or nodule tissue from malignant and benign thyroid patients.

Trimming shortened V by 6 bases and J by 4 bases, and 12 bases separated the two germline ends. This CDR3 region has 14 residues. Germline values: CDR1 SGHAT, CDR2 FQDESV (reference sequence). All patients were treatment-naive before thyroid surgery. TCRdb reassembled clones from the PCR reads with MiXCR. In the table there are tens of thousands of clones, under 30% of which are singletons. The sample consisted of blood. The chain joins TRBV11-1 to TRBJ2-2; D is ambiguous. This sequence originates from a male donor with papillary thyroid cancer or a benign thyroid nodule (not recorded which). Some clones in this sample may be carry-over from other donors' samples. The CDR3 loop is CASSPGWGTGELFF. CDR3 DNA sequence: TGTGCCAGCAGTCCCGGGTGGGGCACCGGGGAGCTGTTTTTT.